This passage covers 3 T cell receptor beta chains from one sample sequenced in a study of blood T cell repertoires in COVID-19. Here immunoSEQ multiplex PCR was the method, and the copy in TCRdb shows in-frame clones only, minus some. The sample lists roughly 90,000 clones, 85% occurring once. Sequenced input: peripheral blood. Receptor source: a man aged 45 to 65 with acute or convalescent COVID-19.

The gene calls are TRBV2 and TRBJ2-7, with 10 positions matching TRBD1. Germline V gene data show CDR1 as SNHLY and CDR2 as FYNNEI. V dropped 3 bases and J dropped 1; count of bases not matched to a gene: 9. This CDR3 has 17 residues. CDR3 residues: CASSEVLGTGESYEQYF. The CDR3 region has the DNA TGTGCCAGCAGTGAGGTTCTGGGGACAGGGGAGTCCTACGAGCAGTACTTC.

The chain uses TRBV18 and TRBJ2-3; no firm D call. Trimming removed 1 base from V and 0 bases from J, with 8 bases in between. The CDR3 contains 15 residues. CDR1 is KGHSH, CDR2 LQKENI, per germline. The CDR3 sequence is CASSPRPRSTDTQYF. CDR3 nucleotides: TGTGCCAGCTCACCACGGCCCAGGAGCACAGATACGCAGTATTTT.

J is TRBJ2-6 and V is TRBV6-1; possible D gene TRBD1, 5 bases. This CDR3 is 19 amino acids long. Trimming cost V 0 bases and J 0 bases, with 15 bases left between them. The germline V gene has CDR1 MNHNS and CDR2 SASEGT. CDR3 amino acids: CASSEARRQRSSGANVLTF. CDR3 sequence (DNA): TGTGCCAGCAGTGAAGCGAGGCGACAGCGAAGCTCTGGGGCCAACGTCCTGACTTTC.